This entry lists 9 T cell receptor beta chains sequenced from one sample in a study of cytomegalovirus exposure and HLA in healthy donors. In the PCR, 60 Vbeta and 13 Jbeta primers were used. Sequenced by immunoSEQ multiplex PCR; TCRdb stores in-frame clones only, minus some. This sample has about 190,000 clones, with around 85% found just once. Sequences were obtained from PBMCs. These receptor sequences come from a man aged 50 to 59 in good health and CMV-seronegative.

The rearrangement uses TRBV19 and TRBJ2-3, with TRBD1 matching 10 bases. CDR3 length: 18 residues. Germline assignment: CDR1 LNHDA and CDR2 SQIVND (reference sequence). Germline trimming cut 6 bases from V and 6 bases from J; bases unmatched to any gene: 18. CDR3 region: CASRNYRGRGQGNDTQYF. The DNA of the CDR3 is TGTGCCAGTAGGAATTATAGAGGTCGGGGACAGGGGAACGATACGCAGTATTTT.

J is TRBJ1-3 and V is TRBV2, with a possible D match to TRBD1 (6 bases). This CDR3 is built from 15 residues. Trimming removed 4 bases from V and 4 bases from J, with 14 bases in between. The germline CDR1 and CDR2 sequences are SNHLY and FYNNEI. CDR3 in amino acids: CASSALTGTGNTIYF. The CDR3 DNA reads TGTGCCAGCAGTGCCCTCACAGGGACAGGAAACACCATATATTTT.

The chain joins TRBV5-1 to TRBJ1-1; weak D call: TRBD1 (6 bases). The germline V gene has CDR1 SGHRS and CDR2 YFSETQ. V was trimmed by 4 bases and J by 5 bases, leaving 18 bases between them. This CDR3 contains 15 residues. The CDR3 region has the DNA TGCGCCAGCAGCACTATGGCCGGGACATCGACTGAAGCTTTCTTT. It specifies CASSTMAGTSTEAFF. The full variable domain, its missing parts supplied by reference TRBV5-1 and TRBJ1-1, is KAGVTQTPRYLIKTRGQQVTLSCSPISGHRSVSWYQQTPGQGLQFLFEYFSETQRNKGNFPGRFSGRQFSNSRSEMNVSTLELGDSALYLCASSTMAGTSTEAFFGQGTRLTVV.

The rearrangement joins TRBV19 to TRBJ2-5, with D perhaps TRBD2 (6 bases). The CDR3 extends over 14 amino acids. Trimming stripped 5 bases from V and 5 bases from J, with 15 bases between. The germline gives CDR1 LNHDA, CDR2 SQIVND (reference sequence). The DNA of the CDR3 is TGTGCCAGTAGTCGGCGGGGAGGCGGGGAGACCCAGTACTTC. Translating it yields CASSRRGGGETQYF.

The gene calls are TRBV25-1 and TRBJ2-1, with 7 positions matching TRBD1. Germline CDR1 MGHDK, CDR2 SYGVNS. This CDR3 is built from 16 residues. With 4 bases clipped from V and 5 bases from J, the junction kept 11 bases outside the gene matches. CDR3: CASSVRRQGFNNEQFF. CDR3 sequence (DNA): TGTGCCAGCAGTGTACGTCGACAGGGCTTTAACAATGAGCAGTTCTTC.

J is TRBJ1-1 and V is TRBV10-3, with TRBD1 as a possible D gene (5 bases). CDR1 and CDR2 (germline): ENHRY, SYGVKD. V lost 5 bases and J lost 0, with 10 bases in between. The length of the CDR3 is 14 residues. CDR3 region: CAISQGPVNTEAFF. The CDR3 DNA reads as TGTGCCATCAGTCAGGGTCCGGTGAACACTGAAGCTTTCTTT.

This rearrangement joins TRBV7-9 to TRBJ1-1; D unclear. Looked up from germline, CDR1 is SEHNR and CDR2 is FQNEAQ (reference sequence). The CDR3 consists of 13 residues. Trimming removed 5 bases from V and 2 bases from J, with 9 bases in between. CDR3 in amino acids: CASSRSGNTEAFF. The CDR3 DNA follows: TGTGCCAGCAGCAGATCAGGAAACACTGAAGCTTTCTTT.

The rearrangement links TRBV2 to TRBJ2-2; D unresolved. V was pared by 5 bases and J by 6 bases, with 7 bases between. The CDR3 covers 12 residues. The V gene's germline CDR1 is SNHLY and CDR2 FYNNEI. CDR3 region: CASSQRSGELFF. The CDR3 DNA is TGTGCCAGCAGTCAGCGCTCCGGGGAGCTGTTTTTT. The full variable domain, its missing parts supplied by reference TRBV2 and TRBJ2-2, is EPEVTQTPSHQVTQMGQEVILRCVPISNHLYFYWYRQILGQKVEFLVSFYNNEISEKSEIFDDQFSVERPDGSNFTLKIRSTKLEDSAMYFCASSQRSGELFFGEGSRLTVL.

The sample holds a few counts of this clone. The J gene is TRBJ2-3, the V gene TRBV11-2; TRBD2 matches at 13 bases. The CDR3 contains 18 residues. Looked up from germline, CDR1 is SGHAT and CDR2 is FQNNGV. V was pared by 8 bases and J by 4 bases, with 15 bases of the junction left unmatched. The CDR3 nucleotides read TGTGCCAGCCATCCCTTTCCTGGACTAGCGGGGGAGCCAGATACGCAGTATTTT. Translation: CASHPFPGLAGEPDTQYF.